The entry below describes one TCR beta chain. Its antigen is still unknown. The sample holds no much larger clone one base away, and base qualities are not on file. The CDR3, cysteine through phenylalanine, is 14 amino acids long. The only DNA kept is the CDR3, 42 bases in frame from the first base. The germline ends are 13 bases apart after V is trimmed by 10 bases and J by 0 bases. The germline V gene supplies CDR1 SNHLY and CDR2 FYNNEI. This entry is derived from a study of persistence of HIV-infected CD4 T cells (dated by TCRdb to about 2020). A note on the overall study: The study isolated CMV- and HIV-1 Gag-responding CD4+ T cells from ART-treated individuals to examine antigen-driven clonal expansion of HIV-1-infected cells. Participants had been on suppressive ART for a median of about eight years. TCRbeta sequencing assessed the clonality of all cells in each sorted population, while proviral sequencing assessed the clonality of infected cells. In the cross-participant TCR cluster analysis, 8 participants were included for CMV and about 7 participants were included for Gag. Peripheral blood samples of up to roughly 200 mL were collected at multiple time points, except for a couple of participants, who underwent leukapheresis at a single time point. General findings and caveats noted by the study authors: TCRbeta richness in CMV- and Gag-responding cells was significantly lower than in anti-CD3/anti-CD28-responding cells; CMV-responding cells had higher oligoclonality than CD3/CD28-stimulated and Gag-responding cells. Restriction of bulk TCR analyses to the rare CMV-responding cells that actually carried HIV-1 proviruses was not possible. Antigen-responding cells were enriched for expanded CDR3beta sequences that were degenerate, which suggests that CD4+ responses to CMV and Gag underwent convergent selection. Only a small number of individuals took part in the study, and only a limited range of antigens was tested. TCR oligoclonality correlated with proviral oligoclonality within the same sorted populations.

TCRbeta repertoires were sequenced from genomic DNA with the immunoSEQ hsTCRB assay version 4 in survey mode. For TCRbeta sequencing, genomic DNA was diluted to 10 ng/uL, and up to about 1 ug was used per sample. Processing in the source paper ran as follows. ImmunoSeq Analyzer 3.0 was used for analysis of TCRbeta data, and diversity was computed on productive nucleotide rearrangements. Lower-bound TCR diversity was estimated with the improved Chao index, and clonality with the Gini coefficient using the Immunarch R package. Different nucleotide rearrangements encoding the same CDR3beta amino acid sequence were treated as distinct clonotypes. Differential abundance analysis identified TCRbeta sequences significantly enriched in antigen-responding cells relative to anti-CD3/anti-CD28-activated cells. Using predicted peptide-MHC specificity as the basis, GLIPH2 grouped TCRs into clusters, both for each participant individually and for the merged data sets that combined participants. This immuneACCESS table, as held by TCRdb, lists in-frame sequences with V and J called but not all clones. Of the missing ones, under half trace to an unresolved V gene in checked studies; the others have no known cause. V and J calls plus clone size are reproduced from that table; the DNA served to infer D and trimming. The sample data list approximately 35,000 clones, and around 86% of these were observed just once. The top ten clones comprise almost 1% of the sample.

Per the publication, the treatment or condition label means: suppressive antiretroviral therapy. A pool of overlapping HIV-1 Gag 15-mer peptides was used at 0.9 to 1 ug per peptide per mL for cell stimulation. Memory CD4+ T cells that did not respond, being CD40L-negative, CD69-negative and CD45RO-high, were sorted as memory populations depleted of antigen-responding cells. Participants were HIV-1-infected adults who started suppressive ART during chronic infection. Participants had undetectable plasma HIV-1 RNA below 50 copies/mL for at least 4 years. To be included, participants needed a CD4+ T cell count above 400 cells/uL and a positive CMV serology. Before stimulation, PBMCs were isolated using density centrifugation and depleted of CD8+ T cells. Stimulation of CD8-depleted PBMCs was carried out for 15 to 20 hours with anti-CD28/CD49d costimulation, CD40-blocking antibody and enfuvirtide, to prevent new infections. Cell sorting was done on a Beckman Coulter MoFlo Legacy or XDP sorter, and dead cells were excluded with propidium iodide. The QIAamp DNA Mini Kit was used for genomic DNA extraction from samples above one million cells, and the Quick-DNA Microprep Kit was used otherwise.

This chain is built from TRBV2 and TRBJ1-3; the D segment cannot be called with confidence. This receptor was taken from an adult with HIV. The donor label of this sample is uncertain. The source was cultured CD4+ T cells from PBMCs, collected from a patient who received antiretroviral therapy. In light of the paper, this sample's cell subset or site label describes: CD40L-CD69- CD45RO-high memory CD4 T cells not responding to Gag peptides. CDR3 sequence: CATRRGSSGNTIYF. At the DNA level, the sequence is TGTGCCACTAGACGGGGAAGCTCTGGAAACACCATATATTTT.